Presented here are 10 T cell receptor beta chains from one specimen sequenced in a study of technical replicates of blood from a handful of donors (dated 2017 in TCRdb). Library preparation was by the immunoSEQ multiplex PCR assay. As stored in TCRdb, this immuneACCESS dataset retains in-frame rearrangements with V and J assigned. A fraction of the clones does not appear; measured against another copy, unresolved V genes explain less than half of the discrepancy, and the remainder lacks a known reason. This sample gives around 80,000 clones in total; approximately 91% of them show up just once. The ten largest account for roughly 0.38% of the sample. Sequencing was performed on T cells isolated from PBMCs. These receptors all stem from a human donor in good health.

The table lists this clone with a count of one. The chain couples TRBV9 to TRBJ2-3, with TRBD2 identical over 7 bases. This CDR3 has 15 amino acids. The J segment lost 4 bases and the V segment lost 0 bases, leaving 5 bases of the junction unmatched. The germline V gene has CDR1 SGDLS and CDR2 YYNGEE. CDR3 DNA: TGTGCCAGCAGCGTAGGCGGGAGATGGTCAGATACGCAGTATTTT. It is translated as CASSVGGRWSDTQYF.

This sequence joins TRBV11-2 and TRBJ2-2, with D perhaps TRBD2 (6 bases). The V and J ends lost 4 bases and 1 base respectively, with 16 bases between them. The CDR3 spans 17 residues. Germline values: CDR1 SGHAT, CDR2 FQNNGV. The CDR3 loop is CASSYTGVGKNTGELFF. CDR3 nucleotide sequence: TGTGCCAGCAGCTACACGGGAGTCGGAAAGAACACCGGGGAGCTGTTTTTT.

The genes are TRBV7-2 and TRBJ2-1; unclear D gene. The CDR3 contains 13 residues. Between the trimmed V and J ends, which lost 1 base and 6 bases, there was a span of 7 bases. CDR1 is SGHTA, CDR2 FQGNSA, per germline. CDR3: CASSLGPGNEQFF. CDR3 nucleotide sequence: TGTGCCAGCAGCTTAGGCCCCGGCAATGAGCAGTTCTTC.

The gene calls are TRBV7-2 and TRBJ2-1; TRBD2 matches 12 bases. The CDR3 extends over 16 amino acids. Germline V lookup: CDR1 SGHTA, CDR2 FQGNSA. V trimming: 6 bases; J trimming: 7 bases; junction bases outside the gene matches: 10. The CDR3 region is CASRSQLAGGLNEQFF. In nucleotides, the CDR3 is TGTGCCAGCAGATCCCAGCTAGCGGGAGGGCTTAATGAGCAGTTCTTC.

V usage is TRBV6-4 and J usage is TRBJ2-2; 8 nucleotides agree with TRBD2. From germline, CDR1 is MRHNA and CDR2 SNTAGT. The CDR3 runs to 13 residues. The trim removed 5 bases at V and 4 bases at J, leaving 0 bases unmatched. The CDR3 region is CASSSGSTGELFF. The CDR3 nucleotides read TGTGCCAGCAGTAGCGGGAGCACCGGGGAGCTGTTTTTT.

This clone was seen just once. The chain employs TRBV5-1 and TRBJ1-5, with TRBD1 matching over 9 bases. In germline, CDR1 is SGHRS, CDR2 YFSETQ. J was trimmed by 3 bases and V by 4 bases; bases with no gene match: 20. The length of the CDR3 is 20 residues. For the CDR3, the DNA is TGCGCCAGCAGCCTATCGCCCTTAACAGGGGGCCCTACCTCCAATCAGCCCCAGCATTTT. It encodes CASSLSPLTGGPTSNQPQHF. Using reference TRBV5-1 and TRBJ1-5 for the parts outside the CDR3, the full variable domain is KAGVTQTPRYLIKTRGQQVTLSCSPISGHRSVSWYQQTPGQGLQFLFEYFSETQRNKGNFPGRFSGRQFSNSRSEMNVSTLELGDSALYLCASSLSPLTGGPTSNQPQHFGDGTRLSIL.

The chain recombines TRBV6-1 with TRBJ2-1; 8 bases align to TRBD2. V shed 7 bases, J shed 3 bases, and the junction held 5 bases outside the gene matches. Per the germline V gene, CDR1 is MNHNS and CDR2 is SASEGT. This CDR3 has 14 amino acids. The CDR3, as DNA: TGTGCCAGCAAGCCGGGAGGGAGCTACAATGAGCAGTTCTTC. It specifies CASKPGGSYNEQFF.

The chain links TRBV29-1 to TRBJ2-1, with TRBD1 matching over 8 bases. Germline V lookup: CDR1 SQVTM, CDR2 ANQGSEA. The CDR3 extends over 13 amino acids. The V segment lost 5 bases and the J segment 4 bases; nucleotides outside the gene matches: 4. The DNA of the CDR3 is TGCAGCGTTTATGACAGGGGTTACAATGAGCAGTTCTTC. Translating gives CSVYDRGYNEQFF.

Only a few counts were recorded for this clone. The chain is built from TRBV5-6 and TRBJ1-4; no firm D call. The CDR3 length is 14 residues. The V end was cut by 1 base, the J end by 6 bases, with 10 bases between. Germline-derived CDR1 and CDR2 are SGHDT and YYEEEE. CDR3 sequence (DNA): TGTGCCAGCAGCTTGCTTTCGGGATATGAAAAACTGTTTTTT. Encoded protein: CASSLLSGYEKLFF.

The J gene is TRBJ2-1, the V gene TRBV30; 8 nucleotides line up with TRBD1. The germline CDR1 and CDR2 sequences are GTSNPN and SVGIG (reference sequence). The CDR3 is 14 residues long. J was trimmed by 10 bases and V by 5 bases; bases with no gene match: 13. The chain's CDR3 is CAWATDREREEQFF. The CDR3 coding sequence is TGTGCCTGGGCTACGGACAGGGAACGGGAGGAGCAGTTCTTC.